This T cell receptor (beta chain) was identified in a study of control samples from healthy donors and cancer patients (dated by TCRdb to the early 2020s). The method was the immunoSEQ multiplex PCR assay. TCRdb re-hosts the immuneACCESS table, in-frame sequences only. Its copies lack some clones; in the studies checked, an unresolved V gene accounts for under half of them, and the cause for the rest is not known. Within this sample are roughly 50,000 clones, with 94% of them counted one time only. The ten top clones hold 3.5% to 4% of the sample. As concerns this clone: Its recognized antigen is unknown. No much larger clonotype is one base removed from it; base qualities were not supplied.

V is shortened by 0 bases, J by 6 bases, and the region joining them spans 12 bases. CDR3 length: 14 amino acids, cysteine to phenylalanine. Only CDR3 DNA is held: 42 bases, read in frame from base 1. Sequences SGHRS (CDR1) and YFSETQ (CDR2) are obtained from the germline V gene. The sequence derives from a man aged 25-40 years in good health. The V gene is TRBV5-1 and the J gene is TRBJ1-1; the D gene identity is not certain. What was sequenced was blood. The CDR3 in this case is CASSLAPTSSEAFF. The nucleotide sequence is given as TGCGCCAGCAGCTTGGCCCCAACTAGCTCTGAAGCTTTCTTT.